The present T cell receptor (beta chain) was sequenced within a study of shared clonotypes between healthy human individuals. Turning to the study itself: For every donor, three CD4 naive, three CD4 memory, two CD8 naive and one CD8 memory plates were used.

Each subset's genomic DNA was shared equally among a number of immunoSEQ plates. The input for sorted-subset replicate PCRs was 150 to 200 ng DNA, tens of thousands of T cell genomes. Method: immunoSEQ multiplex PCR; TCRdb's copy keeps in-frame clones and lacks some. Of 2 million to 2.5 million clones listed, more than 85% were seen once; the top ten hold 0.35% to 0.5%. This clone was recorded once. V gave up 7 bases and J gave up 4 bases; unmatched junction bases: 8. CDR3 length: 16 residues. Germline CDR1 and CDR2: MDHEN and SYDVKM. This chain joins TRBV28 and TRBJ1-5; 12 bases map to TRBD1. The clonotype was recovered from a man younger than 35 in good health. Some clones in this sample may be carry-over from other donors' samples. The specimen was naive CD4+ T cells from PBMCs. Documented subset: CD45RA+ positively selected. Here the CDR3 reads CASTGTGGLGNQPQHF. The CDR3 nucleotides read TGTGCCAGCACCGGGACAGGGGGCTTGGGGAATCAGCCCCAGCATTTT.